The 6 T cell receptor beta chains below all came from one sample that was sequenced in a study of T cell changes during pregnancy in multiple sclerosis. Sequencing used immunoSEQ multiplex PCR; TCRdb keeps in-frame clones, though not all of them. The sample contains about 22,000 clones, under 95% of which appear only once. Sample: CD4+ T cells from peripheral blood mononuclear cells, taken in the third trimester of pregnancy. The receptors come from a female donor with multiple sclerosis, enrolled in a pregnancy study.

The rearrangement joins TRBV16 to TRBJ1-5, with a weak D call TRBD1 (5 bases). Deletions cut 2 bases from V and 7 bases from J, with 15 bases between. Germline V gene lookup returns CDR1 KGHSY and CDR2 FQNENV. The length of the CDR3 is 15 residues. The CDR3 DNA reads TGTGCCAGCAGCCAACGTTCCGGGGGAACACAGCCCCAGCATTTT. Protein product: CASSQRSGGTQPQHF.

This clone was recorded once. The chain's CDR3 is CASSTRTGLLAGNTIYF. The CDR3 bases are TGTGCCAGCAGCACAAGGACAGGGTTGCTTGCTGGAAACACCATATATTTT. The chain carries TRBV7-6 and TRBJ1-3; TRBD1 matches 8 bases. The germline V gene encodes CDR1 SGHVS and CDR2 FNYEAQ. V trimming: 5 bases; J trimming: 2 bases; junction bases outside the gene matches: 11. CDR3 length: 17 amino acids. The full variable domain, rest sourced from reference TRBV7-6 and TRBJ1-3, is GAGVSQSPRYKVTKRGQDVALRCDPISGHVSLYWYRQALGQGPEFLTYFNYEAQQDKSGLPNDRFSAERPEGSISTLTIQRTEQRDSAMYRCASSTRTGLLAGNTIYFGEGSWLTVV.

The J gene is TRBJ2-3, the V gene TRBV2; D might be TRBD2 (5 bases). CDR1 SNHLY and CDR2 FYNNEI come from the germline V gene. This CDR3 has 16 amino acids. V was trimmed by 7 bases and J by 5 bases, leaving 22 bases between them. The CDR3 bases are TGTGCCAGCACCCTTGGAAGGGCCGGGGATAAAGATACGCAGTATTTT. This gives the protein CASTLGRAGDKDTQYF.

The chain joins TRBV10-2 to TRBJ1-4; 9 positions agree with TRBD1. V gave up 4 bases and J gave up 3 bases; unmatched junction bases: 6. Germline assignment: CDR1 WSHSY and CDR2 SAAADI. The CDR3 runs to 16 residues. The CDR3 DNA is TGCGCCAGCAGTGTACACAGGGGGCAAGCTAATGAAAAACTGTTTTTT. It yields the protein CASSVHRGQANEKLFF.

J is TRBJ1-1 and V is TRBV5-1, with D perhaps matching TRBD1 (5 bases). Germline lookup yields CDR1 SGHRS and CDR2 YFSETQ. V was shortened by 0 bases and J by 5 bases, with 14 bases between the two germline ends. The length of the CDR3 is 15 residues. CDR3 in amino acids: CASSLGGARETEAFF. The CDR3 region has the DNA TGCGCCAGCAGCTTGGGCGGGGCGCGAGAAACTGAAGCTTTCTTT.

The chain links TRBV7-2 to TRBJ2-4; D is unclear. The CDR3 has 13 residues. V gave up 5 bases and J gave up 8 bases, with 13 bases separating them. Germline loops: CDR1 SGHTA, CDR2 FQGNSA. CDR3 loop: CASSPPSRDIQYF. CDR3 bases: TGTGCCAGCAGCCCCCCTTCCCGTGACATTCAGTACTTC.